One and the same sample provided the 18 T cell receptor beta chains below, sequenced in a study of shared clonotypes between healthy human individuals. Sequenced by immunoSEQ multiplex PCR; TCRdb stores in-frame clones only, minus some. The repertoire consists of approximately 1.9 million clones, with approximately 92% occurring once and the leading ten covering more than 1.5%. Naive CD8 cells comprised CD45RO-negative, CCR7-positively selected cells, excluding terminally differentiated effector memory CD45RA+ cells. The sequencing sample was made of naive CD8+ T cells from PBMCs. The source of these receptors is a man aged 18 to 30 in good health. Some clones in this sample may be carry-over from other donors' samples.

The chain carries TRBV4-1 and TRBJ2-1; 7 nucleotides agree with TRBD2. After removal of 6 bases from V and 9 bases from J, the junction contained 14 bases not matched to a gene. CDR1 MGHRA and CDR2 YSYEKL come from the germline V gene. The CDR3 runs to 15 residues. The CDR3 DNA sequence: TGCGCCAGCAGTCCCATGGGAGGGTCCCTCGTTGAGCAGTTCTTC. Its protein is CASSPMGGSLVEQFF.

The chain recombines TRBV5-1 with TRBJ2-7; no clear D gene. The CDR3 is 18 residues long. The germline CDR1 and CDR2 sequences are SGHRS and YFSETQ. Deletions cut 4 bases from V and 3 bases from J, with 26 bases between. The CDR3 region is CASSPVGIENRVYYEQYF. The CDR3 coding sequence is TGCGCCAGCAGCCCTGTAGGTATCGAAAACCGGGTCTACTACGAGCAGTACTTC. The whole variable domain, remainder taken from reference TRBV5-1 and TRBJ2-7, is KAGVTQTPRYLIKTRGQQVTLSCSPISGHRSVSWYQQTPGQGLQFLFEYFSETQRNKGNFPGRFSGRQFSNSRSEMNVSTLELGDSALYLCASSPVGIENRVYYEQYFGPGTRLTVT.

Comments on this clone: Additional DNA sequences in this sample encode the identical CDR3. This chain's CDR3 is CASSPVSSNTEAFF. CDR3 bases: TGTGCCAGCAGCCCGGTCTCCTCGAACACTGAAGCTTTCTTT. The chain links TRBV7-9 to TRBJ1-1, with D unclear. The CDR3 spans 14 residues. Deletions cut 5 bases from V and 1 base from J, with 11 bases between. From germline, CDR1 is SEHNR and CDR2 FQNEAQ (reference sequence). Using reference TRBV7-9 and TRBJ1-1 for the parts outside the CDR3, the full variable domain is DTGVSQNPRHKITKRGQNVTFRCDPISEHNRLYWYRQTLGQGPEFLTYFQNEAQLEKSRLLSDRFSAERPKGSFSTLEIQRTEQGDSAMYLCASSPVSSNTEAFFGQGTRLTVV.

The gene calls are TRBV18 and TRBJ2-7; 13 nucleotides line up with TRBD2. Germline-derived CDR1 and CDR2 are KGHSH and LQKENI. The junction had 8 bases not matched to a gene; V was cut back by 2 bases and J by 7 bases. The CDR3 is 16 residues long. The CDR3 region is CASSPSRTSGSDEQYF. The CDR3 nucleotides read TGTGCCAGCTCACCAAGTCGGACTAGCGGGAGTGATGAGCAGTACTTC.

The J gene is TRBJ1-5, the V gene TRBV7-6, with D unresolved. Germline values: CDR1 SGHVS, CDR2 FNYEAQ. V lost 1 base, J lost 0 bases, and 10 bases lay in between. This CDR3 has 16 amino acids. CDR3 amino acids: CASSLGARSSNQPQHF. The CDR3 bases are TGTGCCAGCAGCTTAGGGGCACGGTCTAGCAATCAGCCCCAGCATTTT.

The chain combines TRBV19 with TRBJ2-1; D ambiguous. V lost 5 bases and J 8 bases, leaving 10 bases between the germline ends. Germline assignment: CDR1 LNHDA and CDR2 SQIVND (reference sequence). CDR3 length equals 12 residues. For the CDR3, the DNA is TGTGCCAGTAGTTTTCGACACTATGAGCAGTTCTTC. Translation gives CASSFRHYEQFF.

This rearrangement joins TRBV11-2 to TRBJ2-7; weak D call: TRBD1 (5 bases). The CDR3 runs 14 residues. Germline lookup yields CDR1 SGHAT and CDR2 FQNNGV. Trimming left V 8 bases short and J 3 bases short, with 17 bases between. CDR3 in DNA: TGTGCCAGCGCCACGGTAAACCAGGGCTACGAGCAGTACTTC. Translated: CASATVNQGYEQYF.

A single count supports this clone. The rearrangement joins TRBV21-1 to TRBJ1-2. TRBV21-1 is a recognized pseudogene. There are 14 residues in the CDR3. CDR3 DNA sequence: TGTGCCAGCACAACAAGCCAAGGGCAGCATGGCTACACCTTC. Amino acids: CASTTSQGQHGYTF.

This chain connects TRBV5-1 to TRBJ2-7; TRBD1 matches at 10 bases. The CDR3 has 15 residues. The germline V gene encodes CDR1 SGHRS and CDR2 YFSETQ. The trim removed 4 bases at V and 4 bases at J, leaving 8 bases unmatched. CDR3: CASSLRDRGGYEQYF. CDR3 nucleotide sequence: TGCGCCAGCAGCCTACGGGACAGGGGAGGATACGAGCAGTACTTC. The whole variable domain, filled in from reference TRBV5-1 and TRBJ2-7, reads KAGVTQTPRYLIKTRGQQVTLSCSPISGHRSVSWYQQTPGQGLQFLFEYFSETQRNKGNFPGRFSGRQFSNSRSEMNVSTLELGDSALYLCASSLRDRGGYEQYFGPGTRLTVT.

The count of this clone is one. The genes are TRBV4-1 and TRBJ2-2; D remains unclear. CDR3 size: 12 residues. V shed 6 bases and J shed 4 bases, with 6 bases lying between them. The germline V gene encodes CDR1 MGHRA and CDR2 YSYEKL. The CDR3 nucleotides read TGCGCCAGCAGTGGCGGCACCGGGGAGCTGTTTTTT. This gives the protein CASSGGTGELFF.

Here the CDR3 DNA reads TGTGCCAGTAGCGACCATTCCAGGTCACCCAACACAGATACGCAGTATTTT. It codes for CASSDHSRSPNTDTQYF. The chain carries TRBV19 and TRBJ2-3; D not certain. The CDR3 has 17 residues. Trimming shortened V by 6 bases and J by 2 bases, and 21 bases separated the two germline ends. Germline CDR1 reads LNHDA; CDR2 reads SQIVND (reference sequence).

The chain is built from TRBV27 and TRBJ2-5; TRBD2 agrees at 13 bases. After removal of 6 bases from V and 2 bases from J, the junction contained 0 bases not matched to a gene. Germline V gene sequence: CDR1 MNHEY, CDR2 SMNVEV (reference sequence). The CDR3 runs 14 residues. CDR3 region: CASRGLAGQETQYF. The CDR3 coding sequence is TGTGCCAGCAGGGGACTAGCGGGACAAGAGACCCAGTACTTC.

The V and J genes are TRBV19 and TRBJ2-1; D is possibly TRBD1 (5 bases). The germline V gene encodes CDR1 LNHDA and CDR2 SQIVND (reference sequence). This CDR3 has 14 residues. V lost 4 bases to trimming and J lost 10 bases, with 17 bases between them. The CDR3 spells CASSTTPGSAEQFF. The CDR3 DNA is TGTGCCAGTAGTACAACTCCAGGGTCGGCAGAGCAGTTCTTC.

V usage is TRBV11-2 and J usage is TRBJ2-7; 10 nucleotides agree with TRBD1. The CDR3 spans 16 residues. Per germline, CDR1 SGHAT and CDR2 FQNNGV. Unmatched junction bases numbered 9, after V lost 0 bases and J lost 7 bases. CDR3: CASSLEVDRGAYEQYF. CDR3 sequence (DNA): TGTGCCAGCAGCTTAGAGGTGGACAGGGGGGCGTATGAGCAGTACTTC.

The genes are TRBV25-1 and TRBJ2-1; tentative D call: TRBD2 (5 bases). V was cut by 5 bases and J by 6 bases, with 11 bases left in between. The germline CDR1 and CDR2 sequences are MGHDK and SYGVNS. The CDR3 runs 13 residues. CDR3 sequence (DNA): TGTGCCAGCAGTCCCGGGGAGAGCAATGAGCAGTTCTTC. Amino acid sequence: CASSPGESNEQFF.

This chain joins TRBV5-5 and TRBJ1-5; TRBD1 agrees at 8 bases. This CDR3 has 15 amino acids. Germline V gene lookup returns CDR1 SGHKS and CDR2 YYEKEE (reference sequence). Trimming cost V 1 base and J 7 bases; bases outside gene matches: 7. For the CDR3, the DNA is TGTGCCAGCAGCTTGAGCAGGGGGCTAGGACAGCCCCAGCATTTT. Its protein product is CASSLSRGLGQPQHF.

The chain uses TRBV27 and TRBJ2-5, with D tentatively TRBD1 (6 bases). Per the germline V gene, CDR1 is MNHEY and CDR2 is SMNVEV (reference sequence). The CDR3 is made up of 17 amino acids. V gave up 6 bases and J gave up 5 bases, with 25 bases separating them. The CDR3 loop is CASSETDRTASTETQYF. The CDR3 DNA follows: TGTGCCAGCAGCGAGACCGACAGGACAGCTTCCACCGAGACCCAGTACTTC.

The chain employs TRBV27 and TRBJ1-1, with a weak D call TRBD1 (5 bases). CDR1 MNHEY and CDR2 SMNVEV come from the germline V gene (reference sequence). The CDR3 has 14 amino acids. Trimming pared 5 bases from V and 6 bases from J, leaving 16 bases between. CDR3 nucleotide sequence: TGTGCCAGCAGTGTTTTTGGGGGAAACGCTGAAGCTTTCTTT. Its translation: CASSVFGGNAEAFF.